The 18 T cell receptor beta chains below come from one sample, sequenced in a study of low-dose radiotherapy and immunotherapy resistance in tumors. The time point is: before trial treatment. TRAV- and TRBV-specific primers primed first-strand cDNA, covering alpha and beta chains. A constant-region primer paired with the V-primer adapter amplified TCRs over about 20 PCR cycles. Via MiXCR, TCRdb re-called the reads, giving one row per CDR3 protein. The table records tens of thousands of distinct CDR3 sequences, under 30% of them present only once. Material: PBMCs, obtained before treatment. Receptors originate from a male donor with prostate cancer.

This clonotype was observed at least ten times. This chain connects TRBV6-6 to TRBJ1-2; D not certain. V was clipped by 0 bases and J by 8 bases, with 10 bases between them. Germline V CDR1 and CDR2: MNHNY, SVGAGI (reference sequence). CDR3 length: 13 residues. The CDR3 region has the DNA TGTGCCAGCAGTTACTCGATTAAGGGCGGCTACACCTTC. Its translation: CASSYSIKGGYTF.

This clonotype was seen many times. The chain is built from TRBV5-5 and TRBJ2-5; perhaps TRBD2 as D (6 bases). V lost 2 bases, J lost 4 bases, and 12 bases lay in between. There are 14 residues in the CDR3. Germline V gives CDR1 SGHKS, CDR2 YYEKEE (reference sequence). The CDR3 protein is CASSFRLDGETQYF. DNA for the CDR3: TGTGCCAGCAGCTTCCGACTAGACGGAGAGACCCAGTACTTC.

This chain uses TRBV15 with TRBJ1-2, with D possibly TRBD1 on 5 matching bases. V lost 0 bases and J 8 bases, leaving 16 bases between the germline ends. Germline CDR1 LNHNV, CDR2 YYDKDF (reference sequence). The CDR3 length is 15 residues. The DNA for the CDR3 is TGTGCCACCAGCAGAGATCTCGACAGCCGGATAGGCTACACCTTC. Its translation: CATSRDLDSRIGYTF.

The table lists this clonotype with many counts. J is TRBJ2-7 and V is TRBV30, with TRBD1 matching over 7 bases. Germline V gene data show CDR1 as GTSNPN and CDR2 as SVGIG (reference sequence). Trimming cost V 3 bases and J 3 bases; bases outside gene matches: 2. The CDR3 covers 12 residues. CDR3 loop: CAWSRQGYEQYF. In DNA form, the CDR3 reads TGTGCCTGGAGCCGACAGGGCTACGAGCAGTACTTC.

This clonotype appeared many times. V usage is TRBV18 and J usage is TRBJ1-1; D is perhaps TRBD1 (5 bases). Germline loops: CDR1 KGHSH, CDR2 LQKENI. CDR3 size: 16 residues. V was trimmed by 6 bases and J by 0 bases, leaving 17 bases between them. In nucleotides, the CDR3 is TGTGCCAGCTCTCTCCGGGACGGATCATTGAACACTGAAGCTTTCTTT. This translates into CASSLRDGSLNTEAFF.

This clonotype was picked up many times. DNA of the CDR3: TGTGCCAGCAGCCCACTAGCGGGGAGTTCGTACGAGCAGTACTTC. This sequence encodes CASSPLAGSSYEQYF. V and J are TRBV11-2 and TRBJ2-7; 10 bases fit TRBD2. V was pared by 5 bases and J by 4 bases, with 8 bases of the junction left unmatched. Germline V gives CDR1 SGHAT, CDR2 FQNNGV. This CDR3 contains 15 residues.

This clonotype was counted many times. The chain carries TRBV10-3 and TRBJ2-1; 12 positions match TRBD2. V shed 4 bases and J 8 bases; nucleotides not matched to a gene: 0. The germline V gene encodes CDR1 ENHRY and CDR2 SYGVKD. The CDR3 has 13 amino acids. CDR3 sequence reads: CAISGLAGDEQFF. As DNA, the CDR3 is TGTGCCATCAGTGGACTAGCGGGAGATGAGCAGTTCTTC.

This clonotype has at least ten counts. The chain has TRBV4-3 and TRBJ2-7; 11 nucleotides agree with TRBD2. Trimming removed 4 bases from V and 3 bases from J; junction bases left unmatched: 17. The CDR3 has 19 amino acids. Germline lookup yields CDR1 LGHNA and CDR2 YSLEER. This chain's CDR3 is CASSRSEPGLAVIVYEQYF. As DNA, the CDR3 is TGCGCCAGCAGCCGATCAGAACCGGGACTAGCGGTAATAGTCTACGAGCAGTACTTC.

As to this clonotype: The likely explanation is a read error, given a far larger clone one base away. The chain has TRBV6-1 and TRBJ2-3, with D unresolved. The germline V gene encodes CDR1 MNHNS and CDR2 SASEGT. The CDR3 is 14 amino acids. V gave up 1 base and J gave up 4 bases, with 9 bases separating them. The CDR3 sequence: CASSEGLLADTQYF. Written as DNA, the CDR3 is TGTGCCAGCAGTGAAGGGCTCCTGGCAGATACGCAGTATTTT.

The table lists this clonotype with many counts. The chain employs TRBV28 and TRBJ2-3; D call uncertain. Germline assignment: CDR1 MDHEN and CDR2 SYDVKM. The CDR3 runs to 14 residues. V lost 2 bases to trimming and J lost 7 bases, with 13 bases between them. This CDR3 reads CASSLTQAYYTQYF. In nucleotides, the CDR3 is TGTGCCAGCAGTTTAACGCAGGCCTACTATACGCAGTATTTT. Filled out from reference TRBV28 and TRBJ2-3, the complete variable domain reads DVKVTQSSRYLVKRTGEKVFLECVQDMDHENMFWYRQDPGLGLRLIYFSYDVKMKEKGDIPEGYSVSREKKERFSLILESASTNQTSMYLCASSLTQAYYTQYFGPGTRLTVL.

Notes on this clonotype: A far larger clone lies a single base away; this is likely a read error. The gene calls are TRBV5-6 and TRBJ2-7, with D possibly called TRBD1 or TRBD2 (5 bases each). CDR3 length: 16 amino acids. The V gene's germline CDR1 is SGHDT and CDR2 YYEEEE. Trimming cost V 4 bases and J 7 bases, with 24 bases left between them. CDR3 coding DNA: TGTGCCAGCAGCGTGCACGCGCCGGGACGGGTCGGGGAGCAGTACTTC. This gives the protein CASSVHAPGRVGEQYF.

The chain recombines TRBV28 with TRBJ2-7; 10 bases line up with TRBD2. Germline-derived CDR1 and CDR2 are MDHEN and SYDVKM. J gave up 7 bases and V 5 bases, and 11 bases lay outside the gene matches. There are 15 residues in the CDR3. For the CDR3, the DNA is TGTGCCAGCAGTGCCCAGCTAGCGGGAGTTCGGGAGCAGTACTTC. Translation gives CASSAQLAGVREQYF.

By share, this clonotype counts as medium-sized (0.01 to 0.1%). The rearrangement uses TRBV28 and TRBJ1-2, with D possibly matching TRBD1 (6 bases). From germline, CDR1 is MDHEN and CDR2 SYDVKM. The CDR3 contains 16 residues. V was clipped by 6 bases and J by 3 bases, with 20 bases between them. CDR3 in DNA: TGTGCCAGCAGCTGGGGGGCAGGGGCGCGCTACTATGGCTACACCTTC. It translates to CASSWGAGARYYGYTF.

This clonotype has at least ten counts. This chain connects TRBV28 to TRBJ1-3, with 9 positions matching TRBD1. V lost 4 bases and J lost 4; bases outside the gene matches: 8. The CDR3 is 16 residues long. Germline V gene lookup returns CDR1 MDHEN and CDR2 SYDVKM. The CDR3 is CASSWPGQGSGNTIYF. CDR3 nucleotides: TGTGCCAGCAGTTGGCCGGGACAGGGTTCAGGAAACACCATATATTTT.

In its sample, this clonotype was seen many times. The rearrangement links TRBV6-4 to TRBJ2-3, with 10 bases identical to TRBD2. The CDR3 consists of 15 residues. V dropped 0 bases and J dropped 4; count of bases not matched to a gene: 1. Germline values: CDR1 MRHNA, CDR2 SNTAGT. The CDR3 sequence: CASSDSSGGADTQYF. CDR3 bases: TGTGCCAGCAGTGACTCGAGCGGGGGGGCAGATACGCAGTATTTT.

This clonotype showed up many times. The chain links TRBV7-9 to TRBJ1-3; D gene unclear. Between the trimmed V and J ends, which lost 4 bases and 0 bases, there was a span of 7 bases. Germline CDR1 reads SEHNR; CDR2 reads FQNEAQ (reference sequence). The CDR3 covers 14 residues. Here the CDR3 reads CASSSHLSGNTIYF. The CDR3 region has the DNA TGTGCCAGCAGCTCCCACCTCTCTGGAAACACCATATATTTT.

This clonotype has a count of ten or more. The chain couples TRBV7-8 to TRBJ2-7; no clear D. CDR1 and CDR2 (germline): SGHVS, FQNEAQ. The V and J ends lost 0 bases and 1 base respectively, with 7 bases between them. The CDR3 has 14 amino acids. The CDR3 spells CASSLASGSYEQYF. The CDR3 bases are TGTGCCAGCAGCTTAGCATCAGGTTCCTACGAGCAGTACTTC.

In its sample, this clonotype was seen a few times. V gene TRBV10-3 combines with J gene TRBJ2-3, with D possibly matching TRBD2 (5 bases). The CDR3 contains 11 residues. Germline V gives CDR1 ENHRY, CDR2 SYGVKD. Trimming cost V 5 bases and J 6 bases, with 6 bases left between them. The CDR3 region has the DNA TGTGCCATCAGTAGAGGGGATACGCAGTATTTT. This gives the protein CAISRGDTQYF.